This T cell receptor (beta chain) originates from a study of tumor and adjacent non-tumor tissue in lung cancer (dated by TCRdb to 2017 to 2018). For the study in its entirety: The cohort included around twelve adenocarcinoma, 2 squamous cell carcinoma and 1 small cell lung cancer patients. The roughly 15 patients were aged about 31 to 80 years, included about ten men and 5 women, and had TNM stage I to III disease. Sequencing produced some 130,000,000 productive TCRbeta reads in total, an average of approximately 4.2 million reads per sample. Using bulk TCRbeta repertoires from approximately 15 lung cancer patients, the study set lung tumor tissue side by side with matched distant non-tumor lung tissue. TCRbeta CDR3 sequencing was performed on thirty paired specimens, with one tumor sample and one normal lung sample collected per patient.

Points on this clonotype: Its recognized antigen is unknown. Base-call qualities are not available, and no considerably larger clone is one nucleotide away.

Receptor amplification or capture employed multiplex PCR. Sequenced on an Illumina HiSeq 2500. TCRbeta libraries were built by three rounds of nested PCR using primers (Table S4), following protocols modified from ARM-PCR. PCR products of 200-500 bp were gel-excised and purified with the QIAquick gel extraction kit before sequencing. On the study's bioinformatics: Trimmomatic was used to clean the reads, FLASH was used to merge the reads into complete CDR3 sequences, and MiTCR was used to assign the reads to V(D)J germline segments. Clonal diversity was calculated as the inverse Simpson's index using VDJtools. In-frame sequences without a premature stop codon were defined as productive reads. TCRdb passed the public sequencing reads through fastp at Q25 and MiXCR, retaining productive beta sequences. Entries that share a CDR3 protein sequence are merged under the most common genes and DNA. TCRdb's processing, not the authors', yielded these V and J calls. For this sample there are more than 35,000 distinct CDR3 sequences; around 67% appear just once. Around 20% of the sample is in the top ten clones.

Via the germline V gene, CDR1 is SQVTM and CDR2 ANQGSEA. Relative to germline, V is 7 bases shorter and J is 3 bases shorter, with 14 bases between their ends. Its CDR3 holds 13 amino acids, cysteine through phenylalanine. Kept here is only the CDR3 DNA, which spans 39 bases and is read in frame from base 1. Points the paper makes about the study in general: TCR diversity (inverse Simpson) was significantly higher in tumor than in normal lung tissue (approximately 400 vs 170, P = 0.0075, Mann-Whitney U test). Neither the sequencing platform nor unique molecular identifiers are named or mentioned anywhere in the methods. The cohort had only about 14 patients, and the authors noted that larger samples and more detailed clinical data are needed. Significantly higher TCR diversity was found in younger patients, and higher tumor TCR diversity was associated with shorter overall and disease-free survival. In normal lung, the top 100 clones accounted for a significantly larger cumulative share of the repertoire than in tumor tissue. Because peripheral blood was not sequenced, blood TCRbeta repertoires in the lung cancer patients of the study were not examined.

RNA was isolated from bulk unsorted tissue, and RNA quality was assessed with a NanoDrop ND-1000 and an Agilent 2100. For the normal lung samples, distant non-tumor tissue was collected more than 3 cm away from the tumor edge. The donors were newly diagnosed lung cancer patients admitted for thoracic surgery in China from August to November 2014 who had not received prior chemotherapy. Patients who had received previous radiotherapy or chemotherapy, or who had another concurrent cancer, were excluded from the study. Surgical tissue pieces of roughly 1-2.2 cm3 were preserved in RNAlater solution and were kept at -80 degrees C until use.

Input material: distant non-tumor lung tissue. The chain is assembled from TRBV29-1 and TRBJ2-3; D gene: possibly TRBD2, on 5 matching bases. The sequence was obtained from a middle-aged woman with non-small cell lung cancer. The CDR3 protein sequence reads: CSAGVSGTDTQYF. The sequenced DNA: TGCAGCGCCGGAGTTTCGGGGACAGATACGCAGTATTTT.